This T cell receptor beta chain was captured by sequencing in a study of T cell changes during pregnancy in multiple sclerosis. Libraries were prepared by immunoSEQ multiplex PCR; TCRdb keeps only in-frame clonotypes and omits some of them. The table has some 80,000 clones, 90% to 95% seen once. Sequenced material: peripheral blood, taken before pregnancy. The clonotype was recovered from a female donor with multiple sclerosis, enrolled in a pregnancy study.

In nucleotides, the CDR3 is TGCGCCAGCAGTGAGGACAGTTCCTACGAGCAGTACTTC. Translated: CASSEDSSYEQYF. The V call is TRBV10-1, the J call TRBJ2-7; a weak D match, TRBD1 (5 bases). The CDR3 is made up of 13 amino acids. Germline V gives CDR1 WNHNN, CDR2 SYGVQD (reference sequence). Between the trimmed V and J ends, which lost 2 bases and 1 base, there was a span of 6 bases.